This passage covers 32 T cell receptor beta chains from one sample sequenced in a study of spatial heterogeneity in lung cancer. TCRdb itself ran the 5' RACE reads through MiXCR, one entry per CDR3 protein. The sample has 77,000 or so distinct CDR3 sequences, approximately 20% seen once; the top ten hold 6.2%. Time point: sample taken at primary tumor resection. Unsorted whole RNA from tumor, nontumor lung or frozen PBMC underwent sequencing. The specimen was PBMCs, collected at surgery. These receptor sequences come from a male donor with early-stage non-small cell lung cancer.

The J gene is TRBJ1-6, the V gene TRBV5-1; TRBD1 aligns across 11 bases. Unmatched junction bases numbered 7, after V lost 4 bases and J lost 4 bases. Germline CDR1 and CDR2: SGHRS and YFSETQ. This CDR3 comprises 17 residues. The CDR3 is CASSLGQGARYNSPLHF. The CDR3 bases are TGCGCCAGCAGCCTCGGACAGGGGGCGCGATATAATTCACCCCTCCACTTT.

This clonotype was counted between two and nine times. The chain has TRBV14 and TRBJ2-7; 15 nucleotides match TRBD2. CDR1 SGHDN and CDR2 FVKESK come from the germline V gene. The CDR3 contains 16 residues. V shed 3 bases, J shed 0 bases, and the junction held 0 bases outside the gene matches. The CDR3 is CASSQGLAGGSYEQYF. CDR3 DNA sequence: TGTGCCAGCAGCCAGGGACTAGCGGGGGGCTCCTACGAGCAGTACTTC.

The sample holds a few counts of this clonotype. The CDR3 reads CASSYDGEAFF. As DNA, the CDR3 is TGTGCCAGCAGTTACGATGGTGAAGCTTTCTTT. This chain connects TRBV6-5 to TRBJ1-1, with D hard to call. Germline CDR1 reads MNHEY; CDR2 reads SVGAGI. The CDR3 is made up of 11 amino acids. The V end was cut by 2 bases, the J end by 7 bases, with 5 bases between.

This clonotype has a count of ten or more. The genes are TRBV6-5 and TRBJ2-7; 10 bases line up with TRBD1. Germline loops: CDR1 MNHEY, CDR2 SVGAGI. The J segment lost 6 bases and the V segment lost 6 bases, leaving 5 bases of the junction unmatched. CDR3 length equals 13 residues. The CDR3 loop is CASRGTGVFEQYF. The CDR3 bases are TGTGCCAGCAGAGGGACAGGGGTATTCGAGCAGTACTTC.

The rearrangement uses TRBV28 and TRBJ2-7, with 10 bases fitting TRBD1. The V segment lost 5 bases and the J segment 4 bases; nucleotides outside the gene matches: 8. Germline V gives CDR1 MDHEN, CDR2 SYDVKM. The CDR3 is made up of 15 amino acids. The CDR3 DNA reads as TGTGCCAGCAGTCTGGGGGGGGGACAGGGGTACGAGCAGTACTTC. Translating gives CASSLGGGQGYEQYF.

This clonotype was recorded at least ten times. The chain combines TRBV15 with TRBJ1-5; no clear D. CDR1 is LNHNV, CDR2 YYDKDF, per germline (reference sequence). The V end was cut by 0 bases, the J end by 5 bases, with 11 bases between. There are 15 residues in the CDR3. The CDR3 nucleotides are TGTGCCACCAGCAGAGATCGCCAGATCCATCAGCCCCAGCATTTT. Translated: CATSRDRQIHQPQHF.

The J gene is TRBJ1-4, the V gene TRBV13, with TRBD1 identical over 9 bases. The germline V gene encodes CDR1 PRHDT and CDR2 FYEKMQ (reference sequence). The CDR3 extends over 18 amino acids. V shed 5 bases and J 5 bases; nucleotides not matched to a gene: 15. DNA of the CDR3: TGTGCCAGCAGCACCACAACCTACCGGGACAGGGTGAATGAAAAACTGTTTTTT. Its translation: CASSTTTYRDRVNEKLFF.

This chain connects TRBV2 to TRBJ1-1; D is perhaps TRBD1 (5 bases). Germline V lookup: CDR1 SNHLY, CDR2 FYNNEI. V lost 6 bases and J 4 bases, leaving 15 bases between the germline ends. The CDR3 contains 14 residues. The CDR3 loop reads CASRESGTGTEAFF. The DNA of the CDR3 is TGTGCCAGCAGGGAAAGCGGGACGGGCACTGAAGCTTTCTTT.

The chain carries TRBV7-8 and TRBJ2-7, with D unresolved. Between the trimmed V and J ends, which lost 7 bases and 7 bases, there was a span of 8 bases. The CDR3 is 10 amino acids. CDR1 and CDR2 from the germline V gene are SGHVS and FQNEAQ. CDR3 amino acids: CASTLGEQYF. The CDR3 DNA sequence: TGTGCCAGCACCCTCGGGGAGCAGTACTTC.

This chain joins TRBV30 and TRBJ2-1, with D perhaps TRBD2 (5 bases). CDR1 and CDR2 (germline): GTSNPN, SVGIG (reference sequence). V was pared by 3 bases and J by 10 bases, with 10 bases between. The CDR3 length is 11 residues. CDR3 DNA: TGTGCCTGGAGAGCCGGGGTCGAGCAGTTCTTC. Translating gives CAWRAGVEQFF.

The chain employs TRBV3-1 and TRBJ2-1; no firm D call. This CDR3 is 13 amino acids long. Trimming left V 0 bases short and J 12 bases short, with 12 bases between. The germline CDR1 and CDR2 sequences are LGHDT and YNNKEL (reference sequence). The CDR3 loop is CASSQDRNPRQFF. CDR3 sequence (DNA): TGTGCCAGCAGCCAAGATCGAAACCCCCGGCAGTTCTTC.

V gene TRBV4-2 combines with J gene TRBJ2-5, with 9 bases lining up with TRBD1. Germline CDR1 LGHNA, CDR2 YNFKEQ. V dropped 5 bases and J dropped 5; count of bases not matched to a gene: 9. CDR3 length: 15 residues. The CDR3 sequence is CASSAWDREEETQYF. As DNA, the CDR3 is TGTGCCAGCAGCGCCTGGGACAGGGAAGAGGAGACCCAGTACTTC.

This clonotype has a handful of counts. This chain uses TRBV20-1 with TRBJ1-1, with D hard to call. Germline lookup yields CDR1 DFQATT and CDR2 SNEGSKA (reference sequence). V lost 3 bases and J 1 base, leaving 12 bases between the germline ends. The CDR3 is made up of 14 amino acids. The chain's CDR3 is CSARLGNGNTEAFF. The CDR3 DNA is TGCAGTGCTAGGTTAGGTAACGGGAACACTGAAGCTTTCTTT.

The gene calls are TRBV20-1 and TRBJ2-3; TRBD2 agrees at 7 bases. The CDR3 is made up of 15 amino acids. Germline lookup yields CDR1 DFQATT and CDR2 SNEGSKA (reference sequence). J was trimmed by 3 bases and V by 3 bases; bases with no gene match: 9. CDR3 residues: CSASGGRVGTDTQYF. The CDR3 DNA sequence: TGCAGTGCTAGTGGCGGGAGAGTCGGGACAGATACGCAGTATTTT.

The CDR3 loop reads CASSTGLDSNTEAFF. As DNA, the CDR3 is TGTGCCAGCAGCACCGGTTTAGACAGCAACACTGAAGCTTTCTTT. This sequence joins TRBV7-2 and TRBJ1-1, with D tentatively TRBD1 (5 bases). The V end lost 5 bases, the J end lost 2 bases, and 15 bases lay between the germline ends. The V gene's germline CDR1 is SGHTA and CDR2 FQGNSA. The length of the CDR3 is 15 residues.

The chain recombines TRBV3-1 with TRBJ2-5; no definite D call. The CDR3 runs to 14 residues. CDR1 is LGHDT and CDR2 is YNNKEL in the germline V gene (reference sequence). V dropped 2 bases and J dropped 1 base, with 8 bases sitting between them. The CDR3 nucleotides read TGTGCCAGCAGCCAATCCATGGTCCAAGAGACCCAGTACTTC. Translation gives CASSQSMVQETQYF.

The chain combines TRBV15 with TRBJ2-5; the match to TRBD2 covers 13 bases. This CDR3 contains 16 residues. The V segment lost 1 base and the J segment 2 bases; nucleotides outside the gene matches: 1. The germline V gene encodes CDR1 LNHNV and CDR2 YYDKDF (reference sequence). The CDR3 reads CATSRGGLAGQETQYF. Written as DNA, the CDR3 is TGTGCCACCAGCAGAGGGGGACTAGCGGGACAAGAGACCCAGTACTTC. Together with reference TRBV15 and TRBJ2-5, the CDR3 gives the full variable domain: DAMVIQNPRYQVTQFGKPVTLSCSQTLNHNVMYWYQQKSSQAPKLLFHYYDKDFNNEADTPDNFQSRRPNTSFCFLDIRSPGLGDTAMYLCATSRGGLAGQETQYFGPGTRLLVL.

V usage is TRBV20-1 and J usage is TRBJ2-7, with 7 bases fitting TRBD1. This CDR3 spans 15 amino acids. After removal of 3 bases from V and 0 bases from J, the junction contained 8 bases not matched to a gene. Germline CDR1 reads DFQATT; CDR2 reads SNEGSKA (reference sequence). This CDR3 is CSARTPGQNSYEQYF. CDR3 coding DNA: TGCAGTGCTAGGACACCGGGACAGAACTCCTACGAGCAGTACTTC.

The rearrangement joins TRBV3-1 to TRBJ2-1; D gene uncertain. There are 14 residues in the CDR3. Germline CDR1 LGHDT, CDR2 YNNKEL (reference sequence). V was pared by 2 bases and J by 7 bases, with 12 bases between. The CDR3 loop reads CASSQWQTENEQFF. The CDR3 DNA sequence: TGTGCCAGCAGCCAATGGCAAACCGAGAATGAGCAGTTCTTC.

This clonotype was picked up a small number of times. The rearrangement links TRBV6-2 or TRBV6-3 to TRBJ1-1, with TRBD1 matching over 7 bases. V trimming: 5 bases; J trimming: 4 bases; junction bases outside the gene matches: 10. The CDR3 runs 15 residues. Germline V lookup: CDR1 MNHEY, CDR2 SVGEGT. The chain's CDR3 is CASSDRALLLTEAFF. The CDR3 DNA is TGTGCCAGCAGTGACAGGGCTTTACTCCTCACTGAAGCTTTCTTT.

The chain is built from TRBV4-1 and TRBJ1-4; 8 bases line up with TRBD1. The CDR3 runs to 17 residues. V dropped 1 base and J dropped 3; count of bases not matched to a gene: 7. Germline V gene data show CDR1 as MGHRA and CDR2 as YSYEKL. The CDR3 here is CASSQVGQGASNEKLFF. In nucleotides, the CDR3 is TGCGCCAGCAGCCAAGTGGGCCAGGGGGCTTCTAATGAAAAACTGTTTTTT.

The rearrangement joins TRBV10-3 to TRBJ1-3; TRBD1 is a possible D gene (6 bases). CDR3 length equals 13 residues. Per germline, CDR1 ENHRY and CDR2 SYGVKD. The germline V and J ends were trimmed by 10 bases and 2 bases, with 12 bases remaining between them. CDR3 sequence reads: CAKSGGPGNTIYF. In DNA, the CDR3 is TGTGCCAAGTCGGGGGGGCCTGGAAACACCATATATTTT.

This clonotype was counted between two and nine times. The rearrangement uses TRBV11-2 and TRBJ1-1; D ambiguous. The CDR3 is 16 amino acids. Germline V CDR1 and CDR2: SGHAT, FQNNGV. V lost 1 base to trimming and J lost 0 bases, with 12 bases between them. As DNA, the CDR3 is TGTGCCAGCAGCTTAGGTCGCGGCCGCTTGAACACTGAAGCTTTCTTT. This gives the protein CASSLGRGRLNTEAFF.

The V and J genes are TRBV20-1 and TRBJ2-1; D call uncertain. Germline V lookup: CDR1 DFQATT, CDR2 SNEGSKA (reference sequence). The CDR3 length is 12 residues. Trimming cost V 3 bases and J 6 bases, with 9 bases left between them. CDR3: CSARGILNEQFF. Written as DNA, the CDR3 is TGCAGTGCTAGGGGGATCCTCAATGAGCAGTTCTTC.

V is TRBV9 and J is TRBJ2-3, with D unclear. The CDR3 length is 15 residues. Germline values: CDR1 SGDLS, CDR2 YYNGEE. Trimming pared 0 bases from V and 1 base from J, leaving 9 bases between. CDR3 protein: CASSVEGRGTDTQYF. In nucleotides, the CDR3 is TGTGCCAGCAGCGTAGAGGGTAGGGGCACAGATACGCAGTATTTT.

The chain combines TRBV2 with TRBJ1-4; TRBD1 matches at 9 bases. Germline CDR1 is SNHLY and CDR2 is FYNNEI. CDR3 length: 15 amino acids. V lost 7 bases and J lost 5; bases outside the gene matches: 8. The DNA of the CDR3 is TGTGCCAGCACCTTGGGACAGGGAAGAAATGAAAAACTGTTTTTT. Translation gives CASTLGQGRNEKLFF. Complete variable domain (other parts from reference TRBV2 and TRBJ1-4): EPEVTQTPSHQVTQMGQEVILRCVPISNHLYFYWYRQILGQKVEFLVSFYNNEISEKSEIFDDQFSVERPDGSNFTLKIRSTKLEDSAMYFCASTLGQGRNEKLFFGSGTQLSVL.

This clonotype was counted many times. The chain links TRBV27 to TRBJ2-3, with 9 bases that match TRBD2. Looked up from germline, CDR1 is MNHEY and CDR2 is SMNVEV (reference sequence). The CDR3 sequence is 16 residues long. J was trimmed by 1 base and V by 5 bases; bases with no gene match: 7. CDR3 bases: TGTGCCAGCAGTACCCCTAGCGGGGACCGCACAGATACGCAGTATTTT. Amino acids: CASSTPSGDRTDTQYF.

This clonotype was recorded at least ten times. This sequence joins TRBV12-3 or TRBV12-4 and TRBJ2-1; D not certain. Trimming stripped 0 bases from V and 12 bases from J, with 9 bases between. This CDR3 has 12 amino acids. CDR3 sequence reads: CASSLAPAGQFF. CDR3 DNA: TGTGCCAGCAGTTTAGCGCCGGCTGGGCAGTTCTTC.

CDR3 sequence (DNA): TGCGCCAGCAGCCAAGATCCGGGGGGGTTGGATACGCAGTATTTT. As protein: CASSQDPGGLDTQYF. The genes are TRBV4-3 and TRBJ2-3; 8 bases are shared with TRBD2. Germline CDR1 is LGHNA and CDR2 is YSLEER. Trimming took 0 bases from V and 6 from J; bases not matched to a gene: 5. The CDR3 loop spans 15 amino acids.

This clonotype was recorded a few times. CDR3 bases: TGCAGCCTCCGGACTAGCGGGAGGACTGAGCAGTTCTTC. The encoded protein is CSLRTSGRTEQFF. This chain uses TRBV29-1 with TRBJ2-1; 14 nucleotides align to TRBD2. The CDR3 is made up of 13 amino acids. The V gene's germline CDR1 is SQVTM and CDR2 ANQGSEA. Losses at the gene ends were 8 bases for V and 9 bases for J; bases not matched to a gene: 6.

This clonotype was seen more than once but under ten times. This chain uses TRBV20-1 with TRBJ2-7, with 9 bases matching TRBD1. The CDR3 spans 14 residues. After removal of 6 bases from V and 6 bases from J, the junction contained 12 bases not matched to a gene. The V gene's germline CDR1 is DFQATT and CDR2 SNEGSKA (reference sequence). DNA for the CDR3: TGCAGTGCGACTCCCGGACAGGGGAGAGGCGAGCAGTACTTC. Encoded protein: CSATPGQGRGEQYF.

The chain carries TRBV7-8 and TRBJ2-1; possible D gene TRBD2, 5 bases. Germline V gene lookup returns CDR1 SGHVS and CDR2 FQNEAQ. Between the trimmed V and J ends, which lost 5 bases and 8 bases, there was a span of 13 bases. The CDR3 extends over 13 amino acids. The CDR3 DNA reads TGTGCCAGCAGCCTCGGACCAGCGGATGAGCAGTTCTTC. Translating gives CASSLGPADEQFF.